Below, 2 T cell receptor beta chains from the same sample are listed, as sequenced in a study of shared clonotypes between healthy human individuals. Clones were read by immunoSEQ multiplex PCR, and TCRdb kept only the in-frame ones, dropping some. This table has approximately 500,000 clones, about 95% appearing once. The sequencing sample was made of naive CD4+ T cells sorted from blood. Subset defined: CD45RA+ positively selected. Receptors were obtained from a woman younger than 45 in good health.

This chain connects TRBV19 to TRBJ2-7, with D perhaps matching TRBD1 or TRBD2 (5 bases each). Trimming left V 6 bases short and J 0 bases short, with 12 bases between. The CDR3 consists of 14 residues. The germline CDR1 and CDR2 sequences are LNHDA and SQIVND (reference sequence). This chain's CDR3 is CASRTTGTSYEQYF. The CDR3 DNA sequence: TGTGCCAGTAGAACGACGGGGACCTCCTACGAGCAGTACTTC. Looking up the rest from reference TRBV19 and TRBJ2-7 gives the full variable domain: DGGITQSPKYLFRKEGQNVTLSCEQNLNHDAMYWYRQDPGQGLRLIYYSQIVNDFQKGDIAEGYSVSREKKESFPLTVTSAQKNPTAFYLCASRTTGTSYEQYFGPGTRLTVT.

In this sample, this clone turned up once. V and J are TRBV11-2 and TRBJ2-7; 10 bases map to TRBD2. V gave up 6 bases and J gave up 2 bases; unmatched junction bases: 10. CDR3 length: 16 amino acids. Per the germline V gene, CDR1 is SGHAT and CDR2 is FQNNGV. Written as DNA, the CDR3 is TGTGCCAGCAGTCCTCCGGGACTAGCGACAACCTACGAGCAGTACTTC. It is translated as CASSPPGLATTYEQYF.